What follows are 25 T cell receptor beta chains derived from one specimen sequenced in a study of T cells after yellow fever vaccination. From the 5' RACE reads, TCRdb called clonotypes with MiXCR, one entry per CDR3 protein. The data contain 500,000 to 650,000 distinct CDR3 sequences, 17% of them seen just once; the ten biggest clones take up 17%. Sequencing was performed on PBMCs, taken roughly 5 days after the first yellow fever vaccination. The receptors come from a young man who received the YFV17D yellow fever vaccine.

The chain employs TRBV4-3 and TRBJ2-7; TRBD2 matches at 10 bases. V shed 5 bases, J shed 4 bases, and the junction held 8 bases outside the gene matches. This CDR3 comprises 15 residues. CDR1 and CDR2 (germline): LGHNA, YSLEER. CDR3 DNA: TGCGCCAGCAGCTTCCTAACTAGCGGGGATTACGAGCAGTACTTC. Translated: CASSFLTSGDYEQYF.

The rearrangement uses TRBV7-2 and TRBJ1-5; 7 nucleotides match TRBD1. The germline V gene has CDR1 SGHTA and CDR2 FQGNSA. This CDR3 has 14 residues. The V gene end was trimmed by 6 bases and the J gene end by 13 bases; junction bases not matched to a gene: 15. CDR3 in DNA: TGTGCCAGCAGTCCGGGACAGCCGTCCTCCCGACAGCATTTT. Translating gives CASSPGQPSSRQHF.

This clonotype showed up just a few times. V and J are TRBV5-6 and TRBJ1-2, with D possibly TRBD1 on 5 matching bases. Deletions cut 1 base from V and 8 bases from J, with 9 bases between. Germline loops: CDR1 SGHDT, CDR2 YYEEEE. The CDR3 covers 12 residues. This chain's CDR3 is CASSLMGDGYTF. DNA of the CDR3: TGTGCCAGCAGCTTGATGGGGGACGGCTACACCTTC.

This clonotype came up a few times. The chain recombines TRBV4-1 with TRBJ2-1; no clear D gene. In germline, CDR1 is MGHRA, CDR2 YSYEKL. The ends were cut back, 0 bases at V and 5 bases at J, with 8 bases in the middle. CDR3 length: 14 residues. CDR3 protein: CASSQDHADNEQFF. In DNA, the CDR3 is TGCGCCAGCAGCCAAGATCACGCAGACAATGAGCAGTTCTTC.

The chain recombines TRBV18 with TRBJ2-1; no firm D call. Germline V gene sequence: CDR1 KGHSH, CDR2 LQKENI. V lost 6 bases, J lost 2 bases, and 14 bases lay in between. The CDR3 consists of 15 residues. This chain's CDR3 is CASSPETLAYNEQFF. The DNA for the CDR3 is TGTGCCAGCTCGCCAGAGACTCTTGCCTACAATGAGCAGTTCTTC.

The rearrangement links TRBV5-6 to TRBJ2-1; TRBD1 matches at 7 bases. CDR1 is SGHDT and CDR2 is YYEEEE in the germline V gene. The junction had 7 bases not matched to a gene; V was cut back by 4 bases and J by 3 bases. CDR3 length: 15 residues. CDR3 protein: CASSPTGVGYNEQFF. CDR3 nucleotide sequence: TGTGCCAGCAGCCCTACAGGGGTGGGCTACAATGAGCAGTTCTTC.

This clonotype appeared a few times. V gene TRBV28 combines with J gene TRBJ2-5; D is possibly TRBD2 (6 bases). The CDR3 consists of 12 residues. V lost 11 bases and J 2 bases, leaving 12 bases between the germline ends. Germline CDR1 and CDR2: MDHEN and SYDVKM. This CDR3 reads CAHARGQETQYF. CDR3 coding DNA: TGTGCCCACGCCCGGGGGCAAGAGACCCAGTACTTC.

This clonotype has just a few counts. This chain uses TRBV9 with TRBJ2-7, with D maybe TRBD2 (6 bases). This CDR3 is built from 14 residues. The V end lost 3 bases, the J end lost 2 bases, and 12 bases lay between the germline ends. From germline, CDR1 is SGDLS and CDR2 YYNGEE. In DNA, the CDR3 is TGTGCCAGCAGCGAGGACTACAGCCCCTACGAGCAGTACTTC. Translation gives CASSEDYSPYEQYF. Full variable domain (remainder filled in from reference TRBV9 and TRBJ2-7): DSGVTQTPKHLITATGQRVTLRCSPRSGDLSVYWYQQSLDQGLQFLIQYYNGEERAKGNILERFSAQQFPDLHSELNLSSLELGDSALYFCASSEDYSPYEQYFGPGTRLTVT.

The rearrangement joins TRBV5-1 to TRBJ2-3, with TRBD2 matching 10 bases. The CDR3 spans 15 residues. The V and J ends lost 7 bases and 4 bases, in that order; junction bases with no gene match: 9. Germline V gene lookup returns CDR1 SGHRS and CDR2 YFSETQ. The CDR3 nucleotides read TGCGCCAGCCGACGGTTAGCGGGGGGTCCAGATACGCAGTATTTT. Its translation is CASRRLAGGPDTQYF.

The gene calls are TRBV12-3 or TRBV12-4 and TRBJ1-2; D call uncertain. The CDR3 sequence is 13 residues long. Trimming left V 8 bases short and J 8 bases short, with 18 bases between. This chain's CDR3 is CASLSVVGGGYTF. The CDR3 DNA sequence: TGTGCCAGCCTGTCGGTAGTGGGAGGAGGCTACACCTTC.

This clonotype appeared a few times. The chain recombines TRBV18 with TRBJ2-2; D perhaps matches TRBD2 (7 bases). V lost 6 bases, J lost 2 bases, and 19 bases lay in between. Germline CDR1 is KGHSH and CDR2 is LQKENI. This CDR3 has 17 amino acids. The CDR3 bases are TGTGCCAGCTCCCCCGCATTTGGGGGGGCCAACACCGGGGAGCTGTTTTTT. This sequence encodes CASSPAFGGANTGELFF.

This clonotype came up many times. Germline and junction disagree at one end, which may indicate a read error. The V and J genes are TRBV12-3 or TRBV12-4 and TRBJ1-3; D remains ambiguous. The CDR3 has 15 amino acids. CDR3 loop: CASSLDGSSGNTIYF. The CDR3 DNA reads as TGCGCCAGCAGCCTGGACGGTAGCTCTGGAAACACCATATATTTT.

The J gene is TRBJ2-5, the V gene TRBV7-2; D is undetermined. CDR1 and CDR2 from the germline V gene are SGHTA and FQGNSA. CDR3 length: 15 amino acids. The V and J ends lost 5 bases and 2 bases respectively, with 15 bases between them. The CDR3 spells CASSVNSPPQETQYF. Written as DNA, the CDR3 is TGTGCCAGCAGCGTAAACAGCCCTCCACAAGAGACCCAGTACTTC.

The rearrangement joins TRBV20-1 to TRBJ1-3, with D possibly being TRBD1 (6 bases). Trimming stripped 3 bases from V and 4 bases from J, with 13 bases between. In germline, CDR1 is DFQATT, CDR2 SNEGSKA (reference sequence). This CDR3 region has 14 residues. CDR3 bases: TGCAGTGCTAGTCAGGGGCCTCCGGGAAACACCATATATTTT. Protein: CSASQGPPGNTIYF.

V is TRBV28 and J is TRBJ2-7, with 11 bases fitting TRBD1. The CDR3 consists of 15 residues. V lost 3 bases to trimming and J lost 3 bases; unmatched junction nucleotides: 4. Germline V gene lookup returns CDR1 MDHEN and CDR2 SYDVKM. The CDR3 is CASSFGQGANYEQYV. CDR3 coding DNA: TGTGCCAGCAGTTTCGGACAGGGGGCTAACTACGAGCAGTACGTC.

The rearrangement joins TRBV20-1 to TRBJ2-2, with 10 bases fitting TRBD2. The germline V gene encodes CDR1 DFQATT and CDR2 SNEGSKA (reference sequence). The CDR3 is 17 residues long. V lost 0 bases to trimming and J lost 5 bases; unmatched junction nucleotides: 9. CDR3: CSARDLGGLASTGELFF. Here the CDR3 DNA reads TGCAGTGCTAGAGATCTGGGGGGACTAGCGTCAACCGGGGAGCTGTTTTTT.

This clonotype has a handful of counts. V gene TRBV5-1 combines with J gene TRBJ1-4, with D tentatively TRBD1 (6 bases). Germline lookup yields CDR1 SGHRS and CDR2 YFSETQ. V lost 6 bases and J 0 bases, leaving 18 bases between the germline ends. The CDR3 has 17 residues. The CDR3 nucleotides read TGCGCCAGCAACCCGGACAGACCCTCGACAACTAATGAAAAACTGTTTTTT. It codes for CASNPDRPSTTNEKLFF.

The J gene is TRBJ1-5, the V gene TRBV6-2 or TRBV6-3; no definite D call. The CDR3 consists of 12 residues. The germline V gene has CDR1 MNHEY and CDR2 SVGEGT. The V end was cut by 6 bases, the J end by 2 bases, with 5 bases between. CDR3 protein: CASRAGNQPQHF. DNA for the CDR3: TGTGCCAGCAGGGCCGGCAATCAGCCCCAGCATTTT.

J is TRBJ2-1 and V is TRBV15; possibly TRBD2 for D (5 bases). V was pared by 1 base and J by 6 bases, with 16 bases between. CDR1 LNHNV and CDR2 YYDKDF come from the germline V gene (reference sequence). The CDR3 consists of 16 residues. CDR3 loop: CATSRGASSLGNEQFF. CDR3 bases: TGTGCCACCAGCAGAGGGGCTAGCTCTCTCGGCAATGAGCAGTTCTTC. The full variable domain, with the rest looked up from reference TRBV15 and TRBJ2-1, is DAMVIQNPRYQVTQFGKPVTLSCSQTLNHNVMYWYQQKSSQAPKLLFHYYDKDFNNEADTPDNFQSRRPNTSFCFLDIRSPGLGDTAMYLCATSRGASSLGNEQFFGPGTRLTVL.

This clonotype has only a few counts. CDR3 loop: CASSFVLGGWSGNTIYF. In DNA, the CDR3 is TGTGCCAGCAGCTTCGTTCTAGGGGGCTGGTCTGGAAACACCATATATTTT. The chain uses TRBV7-9 and TRBJ1-3; 7 bases are shared with TRBD1. The germline gives CDR1 SEHNR, CDR2 FQNEAQ (reference sequence). With V trimmed by 3 bases and J by 1 base, 9 bases remained unmatched. The CDR3 totals 17 residues.

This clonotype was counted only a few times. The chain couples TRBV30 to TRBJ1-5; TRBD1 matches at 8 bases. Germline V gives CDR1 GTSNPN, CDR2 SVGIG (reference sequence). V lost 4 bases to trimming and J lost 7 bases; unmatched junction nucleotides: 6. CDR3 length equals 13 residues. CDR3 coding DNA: TGTGCCTGGAACACAGGGGGGAAACAGCCCCAGCATTTT. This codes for CAWNTGGKQPQHF.

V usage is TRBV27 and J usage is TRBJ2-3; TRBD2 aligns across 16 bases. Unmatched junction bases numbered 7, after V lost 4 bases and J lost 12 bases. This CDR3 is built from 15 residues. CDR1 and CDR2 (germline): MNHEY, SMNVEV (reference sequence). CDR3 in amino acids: CASSSGTSGGGPQYF. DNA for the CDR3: TGTGCCAGCAGTTCTGGGACTAGCGGGGGGGGTCCTCAGTATTTT.

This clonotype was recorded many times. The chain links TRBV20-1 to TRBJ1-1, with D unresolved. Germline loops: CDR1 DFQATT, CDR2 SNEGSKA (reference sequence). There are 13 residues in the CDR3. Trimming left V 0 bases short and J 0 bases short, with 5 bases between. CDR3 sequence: CSARESLNTEAFF. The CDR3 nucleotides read TGCAGTGCTAGAGAGAGCTTGAACACTGAAGCTTTCTTT.

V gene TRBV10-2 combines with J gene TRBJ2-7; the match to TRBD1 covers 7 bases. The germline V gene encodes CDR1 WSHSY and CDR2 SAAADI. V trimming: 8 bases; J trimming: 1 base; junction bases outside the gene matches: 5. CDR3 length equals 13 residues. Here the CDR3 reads CASRDSSSYEQYV. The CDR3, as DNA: TGCGCCAGCCGGGACAGTTCTTCCTACGAGCAGTACGTC.

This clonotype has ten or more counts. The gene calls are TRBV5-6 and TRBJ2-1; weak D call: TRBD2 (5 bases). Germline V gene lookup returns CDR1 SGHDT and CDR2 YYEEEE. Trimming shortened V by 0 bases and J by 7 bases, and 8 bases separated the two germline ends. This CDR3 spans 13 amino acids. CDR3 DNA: TGTGCCAGCAGCTTGGGGAGGCGGAATGAGCAGTTCTTC. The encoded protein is CASSLGRRNEQFF.